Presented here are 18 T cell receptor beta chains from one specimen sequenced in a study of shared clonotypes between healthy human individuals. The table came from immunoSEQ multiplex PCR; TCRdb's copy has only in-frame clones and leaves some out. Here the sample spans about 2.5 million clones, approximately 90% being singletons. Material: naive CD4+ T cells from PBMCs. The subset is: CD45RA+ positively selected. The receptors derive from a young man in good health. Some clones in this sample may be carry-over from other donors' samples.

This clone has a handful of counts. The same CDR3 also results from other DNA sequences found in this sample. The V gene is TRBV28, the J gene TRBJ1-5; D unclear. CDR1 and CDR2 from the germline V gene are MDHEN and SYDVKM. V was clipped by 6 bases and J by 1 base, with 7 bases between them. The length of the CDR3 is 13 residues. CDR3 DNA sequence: TGTGCCAGCAGCCTCGACAGCAATCAGCCCCAGCATTTT. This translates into CASSLDSNQPQHF.

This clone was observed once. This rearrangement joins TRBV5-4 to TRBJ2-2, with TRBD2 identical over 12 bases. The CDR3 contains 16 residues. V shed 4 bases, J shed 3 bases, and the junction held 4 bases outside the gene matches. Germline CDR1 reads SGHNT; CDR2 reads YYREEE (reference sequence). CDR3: CASSPRLAGDTGELFF. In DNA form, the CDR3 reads TGTGCCAGCAGCCCGAGACTAGCGGGAGACACCGGGGAGCTGTTTTTT.

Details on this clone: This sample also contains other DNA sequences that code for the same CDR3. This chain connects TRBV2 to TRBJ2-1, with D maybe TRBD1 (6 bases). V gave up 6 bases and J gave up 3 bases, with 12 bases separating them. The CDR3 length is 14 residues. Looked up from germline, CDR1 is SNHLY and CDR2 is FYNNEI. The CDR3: CASSRTASYNEQFF. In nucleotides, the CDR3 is TGTGCCAGCAGCCGGACAGCCAGCTACAATGAGCAGTTCTTC.

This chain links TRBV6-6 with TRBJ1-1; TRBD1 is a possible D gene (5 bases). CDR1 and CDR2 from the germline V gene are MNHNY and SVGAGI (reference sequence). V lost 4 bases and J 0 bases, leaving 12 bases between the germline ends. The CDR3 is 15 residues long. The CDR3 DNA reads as TGTGCCAGCAGTTCGGGACGGATCATGAACACTGAAGCTTTCTTT. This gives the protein CASSSGRIMNTEAFF.

The CDR3 loop is CASSLKLASDSEKLFF. CDR3 DNA sequence: TGCGCCAGCAGCTTGAAGCTAGCCTCGGACAGCGAAAAACTGTTTTTT. The chain recombines TRBV5-1 with TRBJ1-4; D is perhaps TRBD1 (6 bases). CDR1 and CDR2 from the germline V gene are SGHRS and YFSETQ. This CDR3 is built from 16 residues. The V end lost 1 base, the J end lost 8 bases, and 18 bases lay between the germline ends.

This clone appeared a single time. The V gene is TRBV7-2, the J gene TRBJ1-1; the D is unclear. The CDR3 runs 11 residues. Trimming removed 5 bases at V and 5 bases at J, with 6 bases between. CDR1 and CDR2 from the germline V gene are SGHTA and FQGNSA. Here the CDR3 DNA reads TGTGCCAGCAGCCGGATGACTGAAGCTTTCTTT. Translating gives CASSRMTEAFF.

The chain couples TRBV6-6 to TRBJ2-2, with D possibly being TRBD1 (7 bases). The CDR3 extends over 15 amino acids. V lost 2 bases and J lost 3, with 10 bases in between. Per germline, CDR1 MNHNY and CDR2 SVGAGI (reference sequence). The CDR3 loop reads CASSYGGGYTGELFF. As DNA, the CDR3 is TGTGCCAGCAGTTACGGAGGGGGCTACACCGGGGAGCTGTTTTTT.

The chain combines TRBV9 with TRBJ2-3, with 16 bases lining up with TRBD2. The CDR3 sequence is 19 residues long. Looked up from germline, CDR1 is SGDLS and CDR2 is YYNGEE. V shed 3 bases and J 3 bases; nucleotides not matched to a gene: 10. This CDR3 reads CASSGIGTSGRAGTDTQYF. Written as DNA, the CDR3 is TGTGCCAGCAGCGGAATTGGGACTAGCGGGAGGGCCGGGACAGATACGCAGTATTTT.

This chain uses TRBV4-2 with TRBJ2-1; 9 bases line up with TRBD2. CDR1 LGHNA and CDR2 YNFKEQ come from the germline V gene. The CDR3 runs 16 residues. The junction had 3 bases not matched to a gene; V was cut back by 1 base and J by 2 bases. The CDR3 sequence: CASSQGAGGPYNEQFF. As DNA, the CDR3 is TGTGCCAGCAGCCAAGGCGCGGGAGGGCCCTACAATGAGCAGTTCTTC.

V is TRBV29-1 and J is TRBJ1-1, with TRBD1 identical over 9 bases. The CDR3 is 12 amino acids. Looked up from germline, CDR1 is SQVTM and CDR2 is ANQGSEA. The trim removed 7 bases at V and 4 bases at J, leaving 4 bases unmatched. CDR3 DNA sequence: TGCAGCGCAGGACAGGGGATCACTGAAGCTTTCTTT. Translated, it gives CSAGQGITEAFF.

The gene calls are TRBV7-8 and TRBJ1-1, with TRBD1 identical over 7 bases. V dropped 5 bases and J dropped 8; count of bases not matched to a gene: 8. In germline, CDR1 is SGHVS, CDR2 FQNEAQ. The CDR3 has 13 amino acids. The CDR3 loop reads CASSPDQDREAFF. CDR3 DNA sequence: TGTGCCAGCAGCCCCGATCAGGACAGGGAAGCTTTCTTT.

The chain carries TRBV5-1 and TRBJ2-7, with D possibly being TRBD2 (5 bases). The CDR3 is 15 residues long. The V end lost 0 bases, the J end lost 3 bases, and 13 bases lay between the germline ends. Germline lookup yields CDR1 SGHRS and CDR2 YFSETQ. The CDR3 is CASSLGGNVDYEQYF. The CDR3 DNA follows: TGCGCCAGCAGCTTGGGAGGGAACGTGGACTACGAGCAGTACTTC.

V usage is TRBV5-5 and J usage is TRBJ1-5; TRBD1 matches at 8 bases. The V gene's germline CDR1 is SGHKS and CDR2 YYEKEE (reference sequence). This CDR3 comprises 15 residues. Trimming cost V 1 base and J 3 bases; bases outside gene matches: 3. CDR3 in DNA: TGTGCCAGCAGCTTGCGGACAGGGAACAATCAGCCCCAGCATTTT. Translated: CASSLRTGNNQPQHF.

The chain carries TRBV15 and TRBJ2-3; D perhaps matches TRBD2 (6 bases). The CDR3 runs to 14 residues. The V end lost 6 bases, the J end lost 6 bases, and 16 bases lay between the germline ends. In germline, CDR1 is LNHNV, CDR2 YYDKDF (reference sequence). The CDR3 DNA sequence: TGTGCCACCAGTGCGGGATCCCGCCCCGATACGCAGTATTTT. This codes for CATSAGSRPDTQYF.

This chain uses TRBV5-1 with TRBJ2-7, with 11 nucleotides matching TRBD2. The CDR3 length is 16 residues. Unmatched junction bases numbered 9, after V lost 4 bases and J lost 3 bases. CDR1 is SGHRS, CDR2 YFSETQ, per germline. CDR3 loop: CASSTIAGLADYEQYF. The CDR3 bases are TGCGCCAGCAGCACCATTGCGGGACTAGCGGACTACGAGCAGTACTTC. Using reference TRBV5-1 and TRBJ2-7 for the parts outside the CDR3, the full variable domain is KAGVTQTPRYLIKTRGQQVTLSCSPISGHRSVSWYQQTPGQGLQFLFEYFSETQRNKGNFPGRFSGRQFSNSRSEMNVSTLELGDSALYLCASSTIAGLADYEQYFGPGTRLTVT.

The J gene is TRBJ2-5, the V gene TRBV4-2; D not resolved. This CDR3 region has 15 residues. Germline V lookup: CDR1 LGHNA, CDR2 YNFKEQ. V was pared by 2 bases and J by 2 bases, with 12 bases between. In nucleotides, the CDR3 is TGTGCCAGCAGCCAAAGTCCCCGACCGCAAGAGACCCAGTACTTC. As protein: CASSQSPRPQETQYF.

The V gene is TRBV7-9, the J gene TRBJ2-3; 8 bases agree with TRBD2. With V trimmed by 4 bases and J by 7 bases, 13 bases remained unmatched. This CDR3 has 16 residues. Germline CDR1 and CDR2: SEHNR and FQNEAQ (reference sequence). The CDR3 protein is CASSSFGAGDENTQYF. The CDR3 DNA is TGTGCCAGCAGCTCTTTTGGAGCGGGAGATGAGAATACGCAGTATTTT.

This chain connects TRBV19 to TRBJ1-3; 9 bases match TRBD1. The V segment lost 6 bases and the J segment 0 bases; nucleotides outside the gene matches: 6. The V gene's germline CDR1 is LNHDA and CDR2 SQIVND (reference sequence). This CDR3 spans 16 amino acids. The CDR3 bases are TGTGCCAGTAGCCAGGACAGGGGATACTCTGGAAACACCATATATTTT. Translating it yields CASSQDRGYSGNTIYF.